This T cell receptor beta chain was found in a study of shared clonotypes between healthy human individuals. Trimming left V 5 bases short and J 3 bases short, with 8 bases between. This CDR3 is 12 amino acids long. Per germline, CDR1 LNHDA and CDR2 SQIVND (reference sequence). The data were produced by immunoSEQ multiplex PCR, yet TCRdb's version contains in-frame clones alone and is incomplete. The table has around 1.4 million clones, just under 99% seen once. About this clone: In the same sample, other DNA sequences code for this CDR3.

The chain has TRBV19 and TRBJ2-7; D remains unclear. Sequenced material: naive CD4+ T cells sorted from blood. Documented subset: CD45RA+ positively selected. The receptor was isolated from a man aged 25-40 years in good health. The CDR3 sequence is CASSGTSYEQYF. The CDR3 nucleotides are TGTGCCAGTAGTGGAACGAGCTACGAGCAGTACTTC.